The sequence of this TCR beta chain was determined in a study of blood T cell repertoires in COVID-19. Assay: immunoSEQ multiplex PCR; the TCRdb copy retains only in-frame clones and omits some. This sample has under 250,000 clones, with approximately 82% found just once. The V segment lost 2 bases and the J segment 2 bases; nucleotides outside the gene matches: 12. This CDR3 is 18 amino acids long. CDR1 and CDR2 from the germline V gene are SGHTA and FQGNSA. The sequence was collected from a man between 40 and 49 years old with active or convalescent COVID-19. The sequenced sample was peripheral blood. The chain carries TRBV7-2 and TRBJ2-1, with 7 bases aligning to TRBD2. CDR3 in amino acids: CASSLIRWVSGTYNEQFF. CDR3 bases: TGTGCCAGCAGCTTAATTAGGTGGGTGAGCGGGACCTACAATGAGCAGTTCTTC.